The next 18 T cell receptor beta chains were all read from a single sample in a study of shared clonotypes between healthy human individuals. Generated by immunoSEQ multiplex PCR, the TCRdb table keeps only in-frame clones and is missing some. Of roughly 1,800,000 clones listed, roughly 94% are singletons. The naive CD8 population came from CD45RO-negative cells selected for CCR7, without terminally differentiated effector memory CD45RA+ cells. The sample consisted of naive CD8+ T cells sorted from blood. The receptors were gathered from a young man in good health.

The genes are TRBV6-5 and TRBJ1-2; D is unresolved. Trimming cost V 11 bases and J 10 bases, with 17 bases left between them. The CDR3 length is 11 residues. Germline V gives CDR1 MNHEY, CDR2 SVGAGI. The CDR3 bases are TGTGCCTGCTCATCGCCTGGGCTCTACACCTTC. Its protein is CACSSPGLYTF.

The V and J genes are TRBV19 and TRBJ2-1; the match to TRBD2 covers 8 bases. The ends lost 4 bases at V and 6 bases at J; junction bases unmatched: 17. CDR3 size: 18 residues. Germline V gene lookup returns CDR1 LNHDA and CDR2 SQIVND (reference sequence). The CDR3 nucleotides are TGTGCCAGTAGTACCCCGTCACTAGCGGCTGTAAGGGGCAATGAGCAGTTCTTC. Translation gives CASSTPSLAAVRGNEQFF.

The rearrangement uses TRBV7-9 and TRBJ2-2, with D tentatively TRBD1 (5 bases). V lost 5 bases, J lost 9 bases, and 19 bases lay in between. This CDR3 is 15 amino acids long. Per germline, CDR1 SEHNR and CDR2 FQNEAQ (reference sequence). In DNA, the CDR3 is TGTGCCAGCAGCACTCAAGACAGATCAGAAAGGGAGCTGTTTTTT. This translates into CASSTQDRSERELFF.

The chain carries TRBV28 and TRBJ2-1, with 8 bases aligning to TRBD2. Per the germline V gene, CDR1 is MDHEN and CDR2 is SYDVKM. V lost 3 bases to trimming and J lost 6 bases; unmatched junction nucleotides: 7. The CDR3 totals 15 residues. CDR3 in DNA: TGTGCCAGCAGTTTCCAGCGGGGGCGTGGCAATGAGCAGTTCTTC. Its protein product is CASSFQRGRGNEQFF.

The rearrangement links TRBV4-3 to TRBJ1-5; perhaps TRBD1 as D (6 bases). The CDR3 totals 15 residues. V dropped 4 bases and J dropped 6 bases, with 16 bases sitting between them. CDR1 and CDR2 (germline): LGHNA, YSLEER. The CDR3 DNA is TGCGCCAGCAGCCGGGTTTTGGGGGGCGGTCAGCCCCAGCATTTT. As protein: CASSRVLGGGQPQHF.

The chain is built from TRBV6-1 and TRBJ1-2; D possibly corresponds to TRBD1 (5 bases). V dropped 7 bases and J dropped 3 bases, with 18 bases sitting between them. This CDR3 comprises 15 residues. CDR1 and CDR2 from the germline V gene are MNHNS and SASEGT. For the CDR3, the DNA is TGTGCCAGCAAAGAGTTGGGGGATCTATACTATGGCTACACCTTC. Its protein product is CASKELGDLYYGYTF.

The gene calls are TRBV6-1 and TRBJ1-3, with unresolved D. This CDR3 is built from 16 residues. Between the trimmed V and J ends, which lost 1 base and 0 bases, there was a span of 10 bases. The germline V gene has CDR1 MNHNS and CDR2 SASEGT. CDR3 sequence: CASSEGLAISGNTIYF. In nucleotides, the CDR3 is TGTGCCAGCAGTGAAGGGTTGGCAATCTCTGGAAACACCATATATTTT.

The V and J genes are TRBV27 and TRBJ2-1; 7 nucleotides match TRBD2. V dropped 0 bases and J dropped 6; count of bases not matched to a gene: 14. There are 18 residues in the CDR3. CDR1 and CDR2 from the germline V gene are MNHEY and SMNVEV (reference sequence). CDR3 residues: CASSLSLGVSASGNEQFF. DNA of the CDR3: TGTGCCAGCAGTTTATCGCTTGGCGTATCGGCTAGCGGCAATGAGCAGTTCTTC.

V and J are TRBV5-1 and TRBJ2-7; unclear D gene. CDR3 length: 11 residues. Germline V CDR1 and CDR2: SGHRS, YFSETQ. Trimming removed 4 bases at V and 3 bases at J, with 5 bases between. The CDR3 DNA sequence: TGCGCCAGCAGCCACAACTACGAGCAGTACTTC. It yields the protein CASSHNYEQYF.

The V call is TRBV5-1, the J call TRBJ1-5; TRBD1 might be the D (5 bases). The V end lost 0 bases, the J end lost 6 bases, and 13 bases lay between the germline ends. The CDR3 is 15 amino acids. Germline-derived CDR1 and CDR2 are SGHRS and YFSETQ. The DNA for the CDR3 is TGCGCCAGCAGCTTGGAAGGGACGGGGCTTCAGCCCCAGCATTTT. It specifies CASSLEGTGLQPQHF.

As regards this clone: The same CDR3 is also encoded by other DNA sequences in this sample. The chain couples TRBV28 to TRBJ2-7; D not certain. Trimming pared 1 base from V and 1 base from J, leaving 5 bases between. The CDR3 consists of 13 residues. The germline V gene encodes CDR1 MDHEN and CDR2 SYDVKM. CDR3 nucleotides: TGTGCCAGCAGTTTATACGGATCCTACGAGCAGTACTTC. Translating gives CASSLYGSYEQYF.

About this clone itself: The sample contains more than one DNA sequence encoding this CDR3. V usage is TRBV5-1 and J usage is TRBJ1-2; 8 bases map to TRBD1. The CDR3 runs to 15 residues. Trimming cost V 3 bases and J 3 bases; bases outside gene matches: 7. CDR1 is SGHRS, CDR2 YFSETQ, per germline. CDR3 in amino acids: CASSSRTGLDYGYTF. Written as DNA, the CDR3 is TGCGCCAGCAGCTCCCGGACAGGGTTAGACTATGGCTACACCTTC.

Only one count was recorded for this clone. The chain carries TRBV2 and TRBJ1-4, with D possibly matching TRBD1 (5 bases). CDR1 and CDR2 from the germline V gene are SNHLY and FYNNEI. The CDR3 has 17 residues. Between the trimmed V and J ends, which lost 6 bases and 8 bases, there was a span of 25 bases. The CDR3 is CASRPIRTSPGAEKLFF. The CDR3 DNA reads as TGTGCCAGCAGACCCATCCGCACCTCGCCCGGGGCCGAAAAACTGTTTTTT.

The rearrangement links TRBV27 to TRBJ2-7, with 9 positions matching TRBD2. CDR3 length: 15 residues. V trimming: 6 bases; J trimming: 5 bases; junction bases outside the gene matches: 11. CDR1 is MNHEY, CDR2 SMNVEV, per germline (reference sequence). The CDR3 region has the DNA TGTGCCAGCAGGCTCATGGGCGGGGGGGCCGACGAGCAGTACTTC. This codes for CASRLMGGGADEQYF.

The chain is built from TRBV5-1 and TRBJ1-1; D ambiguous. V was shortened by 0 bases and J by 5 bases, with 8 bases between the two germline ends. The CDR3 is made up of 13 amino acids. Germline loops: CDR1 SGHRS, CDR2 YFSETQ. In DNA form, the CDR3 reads TGCGCCAGCAGCTTGGCCGAGGGAACTGAAGCTTTCTTT. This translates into CASSLAEGTEAFF.

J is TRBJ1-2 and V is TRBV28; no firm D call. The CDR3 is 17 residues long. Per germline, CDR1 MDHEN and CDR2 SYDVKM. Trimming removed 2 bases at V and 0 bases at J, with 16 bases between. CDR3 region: CASSLASGLTANYGYTF. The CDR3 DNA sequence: TGTGCCAGCAGTTTAGCCTCCGGACTCACAGCTAACTATGGCTACACCTTC.

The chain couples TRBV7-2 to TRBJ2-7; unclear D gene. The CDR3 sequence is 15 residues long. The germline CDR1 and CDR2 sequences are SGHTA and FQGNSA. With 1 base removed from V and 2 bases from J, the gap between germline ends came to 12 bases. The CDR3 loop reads CASSLGVSPTYEQYF. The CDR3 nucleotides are TGTGCCAGCAGCTTAGGGGTGAGCCCCACCTACGAGCAGTACTTC.

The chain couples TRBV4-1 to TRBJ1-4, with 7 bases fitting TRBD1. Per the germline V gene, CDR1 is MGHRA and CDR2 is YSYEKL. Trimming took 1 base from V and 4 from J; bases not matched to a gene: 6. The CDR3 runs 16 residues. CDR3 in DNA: TGCGCCAGCAGCCAAGGGGAGACAGGGAGTAATGAAAAACTGTTTTTT. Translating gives CASSQGETGSNEKLFF.